These T cell receptor beta chains were read from a single sample in a study of cytomegalovirus exposure and HLA in healthy donors. The assay was immunoSEQ multiplex PCR, and TCRdb's table has in-frame clones only and misses some. The data show around 200,000 clones, with 70% to 85% seen just once and about 1.3% held by the top ten. Sequencing used PBMCs. The receptors stem from a girl aged 2 to 9 in good health and CMV-seropositive. Each CDR3 is given with its conserved first and last residue. The order of the fields is D gene, J gene, clone size, V gene, CDR3 DNA, CDR3 protein. D genes are given only for firm matches. Size tells how often a clone was seen (once, few, many) or the class of an expanded clone, and some rows leave it out.

>NA|TRBJ2-7|NA|TRBV2
TGTGCCAGCAGGGTCACTAGTGGGGGCTACGAGCAGTACTTC
CASRVTSGGYEQYF
>TRBD1|TRBJ1-6|once|TRBV19
TGTGCCAGTAGTATACAAGTGGGACAGGGTGCGCCACCCCTCCACTTT
CASSIQVGQGAPPLHF
>NA|TRBJ1-4|few|TRBV7-9
TGTGCCAGCAGCCCTGCGGCCAATGAAAAACTGTTTTTT
CASSPAANEKLFF
>TRBD1|TRBJ1-2|NA|TRBV28
TGTGCCAGCAGACCTACAGGGGGTGACGGCTACACCTTC
CASRPTGGDGYTF
>TRBD2|TRBJ2-2|NA|TRBV5-4
TGTGCCAGCAGCCCTGGACTAGCGGGAACCACCGGGGAGCTGTTTTTT
CASSPGLAGTTGELFF
>NA|TRBJ1-4|NA|TRBV11-2
TGTGCCAGCAGTCTCACTGGAATGACAGTTCATAATGAAAAACTGTTTTTT
CASSLTGMTVHNEKLFF
>NA|TRBJ2-1|NA|TRBV9
TGTGCCAGCAGCCCGAGGGGGACCAACAATGAGCAGTTCTTC
CASSPRGTNNEQFF
>TRBD1|TRBJ2-5|NA|TRBV6-5
TGTGCCAGCAGTCTCGGACAGGCCAAAGAGACCCAGTACTTC
CASSLGQAKETQYF
>TRBD2|TRBJ2-3|NA|TRBV6-5
TGTGCCACCACCCCTAGCGGGGGAACAGATACGCAGTATTTT
CATTPSGGTDTQYF
>TRBD1|TRBJ2-7|NA|TRBV4-1
TGCGCCAGCAGCCATACTAAGGGACAGGCATTCTACGAGCAGTACTTC
CASSHTKGQAFYEQYF
>TRBD1|TRBJ1-2|NA|TRBV30
TGTGCCTGGAGTGTGACGGGCAGGGGGCTGGGTGGCTACACCTTC
CAWSVTGRGLGGYTF
>TRBD1|TRBJ2-3|NA|TRBV7-8
TGTGCCAGCAGCCAAGACAGGGTACCCGTTTATAGCACAGATACGCAGTATTTT
CASSQDRVPVYSTDTQYF
>NA|TRBJ2-7|NA|TRBV9
TGTGCCAGCAGCCTCATGGAGGGTGGCGAGCAGTACTTC
CASSLMEGGEQYF
>NA|TRBJ1-2|NA|TRBV7-4
TGTGCCAGCAGCTTATTTTCAGGGAACTATGGCTACACCTTC
CASSLFSGNYGYTF
>NA|TRBJ1-2|NA|TRBV5-1
TGCGCCAGCAGCTTGGAGGCAGGCTCGCGAGGCTACACCTTC
CASSLEAGSRGYTF
>NA|TRBJ2-3|NA|TRBV18
TGTGCCAGCTCACCACCGATGTTTTTAAGGGGCACAGAAGATACAGATACGCAGTATTTT
CASSPPMFLRGTEDTDTQYF
>NA|TRBJ2-7|NA|TRBV5-6
TGTGCCAGCAGCTTGTACCGACTGCATCTTAGTGAGCAGTACTTC
CASSLYRLHLSEQYF